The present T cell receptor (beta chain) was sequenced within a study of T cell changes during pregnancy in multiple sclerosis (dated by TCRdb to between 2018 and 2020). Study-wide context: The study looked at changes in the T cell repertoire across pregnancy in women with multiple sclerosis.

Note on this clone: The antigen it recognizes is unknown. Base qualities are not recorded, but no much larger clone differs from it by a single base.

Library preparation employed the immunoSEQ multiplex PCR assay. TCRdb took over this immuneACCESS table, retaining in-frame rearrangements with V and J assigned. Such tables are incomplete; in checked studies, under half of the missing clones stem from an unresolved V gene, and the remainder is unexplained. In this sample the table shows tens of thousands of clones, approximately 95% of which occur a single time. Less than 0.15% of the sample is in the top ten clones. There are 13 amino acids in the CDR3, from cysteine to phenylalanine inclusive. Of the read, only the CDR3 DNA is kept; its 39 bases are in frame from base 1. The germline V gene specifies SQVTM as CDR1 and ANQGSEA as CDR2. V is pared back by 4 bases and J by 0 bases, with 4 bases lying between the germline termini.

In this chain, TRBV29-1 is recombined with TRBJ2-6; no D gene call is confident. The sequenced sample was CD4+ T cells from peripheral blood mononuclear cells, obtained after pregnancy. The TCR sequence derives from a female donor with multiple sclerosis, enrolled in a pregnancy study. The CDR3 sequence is CSVVNSGANVLTF. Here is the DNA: TGCAGCGTTGTTAACTCTGGGGCCAACGTCCTGACTTTC.